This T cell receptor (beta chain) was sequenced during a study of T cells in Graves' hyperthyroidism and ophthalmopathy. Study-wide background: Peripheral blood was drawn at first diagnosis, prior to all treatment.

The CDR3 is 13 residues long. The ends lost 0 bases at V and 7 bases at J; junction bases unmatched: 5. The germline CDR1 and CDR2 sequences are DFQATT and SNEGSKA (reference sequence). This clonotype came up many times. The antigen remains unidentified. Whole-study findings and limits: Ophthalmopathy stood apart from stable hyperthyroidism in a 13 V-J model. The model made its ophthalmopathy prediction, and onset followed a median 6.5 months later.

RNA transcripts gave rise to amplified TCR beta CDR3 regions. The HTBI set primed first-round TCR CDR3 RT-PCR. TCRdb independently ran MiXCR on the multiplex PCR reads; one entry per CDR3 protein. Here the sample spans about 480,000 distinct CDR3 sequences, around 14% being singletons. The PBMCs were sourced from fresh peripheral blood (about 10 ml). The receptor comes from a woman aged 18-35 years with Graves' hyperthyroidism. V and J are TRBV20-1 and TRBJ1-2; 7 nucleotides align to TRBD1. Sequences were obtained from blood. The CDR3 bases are TGCAGTGCTAGAGAGGTGGCAGGGGGTGGCTACACCTTC. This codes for CSAREVAGGGYTF.